Presented here are 11 T cell receptor beta chains from one specimen sequenced in a study of blood T cell repertoires in COVID-19. Sequencing was performed with immunoSEQ multiplex PCR; in TCRdb, only in-frame clones are kept and a portion is missing. The sample has roughly 79,000 clones, around 85% seen once. Sequenced material: peripheral blood. The receptors stem from an elderly woman with active or convalescent COVID-19.

This rearrangement joins TRBV6-6 to TRBJ1-1; tentatively, D is TRBD1 (6 bases). Germline values: CDR1 MNHNY, CDR2 SVGAGI (reference sequence). The germline V and J ends were trimmed by 5 bases and 1 base, with 14 bases remaining between them. The length of the CDR3 is 15 residues. The chain's CDR3 is CASSAYRQENTEAFF. CDR3 nucleotide sequence: TGTGCCAGCAGTGCCTATAGACAGGAGAACACTGAAGCTTTCTTT.

J is TRBJ2-7 and V is TRBV20-1, with TRBD2 matching over 7 bases. The CDR3 runs to 11 residues. Looked up from germline, CDR1 is DFQATT and CDR2 is SNEGSKA (reference sequence). Trimming cost V 6 bases and J 6 bases; bases outside gene matches: 5. DNA of the CDR3: TGCAGTGCGAGGGGAGGGGTCGAGCAGTACTTC. Protein product: CSARGGVEQYF.

This clone showed up just a few times. V is TRBV5-1 and J is TRBJ2-1, with 8 bases fitting TRBD2. The CDR3 is 15 amino acids. The junction had 5 bases not matched to a gene; V was cut back by 0 bases and J by 6 bases. Germline CDR1 and CDR2: SGHRS and YFSETQ. This CDR3 is CASSLVSGKINEQFF. The DNA of the CDR3 is TGCGCCAGCAGCTTGGTTAGCGGGAAGATCAATGAGCAGTTCTTC.

The J gene is TRBJ2-7, the V gene TRBV29-1, with D possibly being TRBD2 (6 bases). Germline CDR1 reads SQVTM; CDR2 reads ANQGSEA. V shed 5 bases and J shed 9 bases, with 14 bases lying between them. This CDR3 has 11 residues. The DNA for the CDR3 is TGCAGCGTTCGAACGGCGCGGGGGCAGTACTTC. Translating it yields CSVRTARGQYF.

The chain has TRBV20-1 and TRBJ2-3; TRBD1 agrees at 10 bases. The germline gives CDR1 DFQATT, CDR2 SNEGSKA (reference sequence). The V and J ends lost 8 bases and 5 bases, in that order; junction bases with no gene match: 1. CDR3 length equals 11 residues. DNA of the CDR3: TGCAGTAGGGACAGGGGAGATACGCAGTATTTT. It translates to CSRDRGDTQYF.

V gene TRBV28 combines with J gene TRBJ1-2; 7 bases fit TRBD1. The V and J ends lost 11 bases and 5 bases, in that order; junction bases with no gene match: 8. The CDR3 has 12 amino acids. Germline loops: CDR1 MDHEN, CDR2 SYDVKM. CDR3 loop: CALRDSWYGYTF. Written as DNA, the CDR3 is TGTGCCCTCCGGGACAGTTGGTATGGCTACACCTTC.

The chain couples TRBV27 to TRBJ2-3; TRBD1 aligns across 7 bases. V trimming: 5 bases; J trimming: 4 bases; junction bases outside the gene matches: 3. Germline V gene lookup returns CDR1 MNHEY and CDR2 SMNVEV (reference sequence). This CDR3 has 13 amino acids. CDR3 protein: CASSITGADTQYF. Here the CDR3 DNA reads TGTGCCAGCAGTATTACAGGGGCAGATACGCAGTATTTT.

The V gene is TRBV14, the J gene TRBJ2-5, with 8 nucleotides matching TRBD1. This CDR3 contains 15 residues. With 2 bases clipped from V and 5 bases from J, the junction kept 7 bases outside the gene matches. Germline loops: CDR1 SGHDN, CDR2 FVKESK. The CDR3 sequence is CASSQRTGSGETQYF. The CDR3 DNA is TGTGCCAGCAGCCAAAGGACAGGGTCCGGGGAGACCCAGTACTTC.

The chain has TRBV5-6 and TRBJ1-1; 7 nucleotides agree with TRBD1. This CDR3 has 18 residues. Germline V CDR1 and CDR2: SGHDT, YYEEEE. Germline trimming cut 4 bases from V and 1 base from J; bases unmatched to any gene: 16. The CDR3 sequence is CASSAQGDPGQANTEAFF. As DNA, the CDR3 is TGTGCCAGCAGCGCCCAGGGGGACCCCGGACAGGCGAACACTGAAGCTTTCTTT.

The V gene is TRBV11-3, the J gene TRBJ2-3; possibly TRBD2 for D (5 bases). Germline values: CDR1 SGHNT, CDR2 YENEEA. The V and J ends lost 1 base and 1 base respectively, with 15 bases between them. There are 17 residues in the CDR3. In nucleotides, the CDR3 is TGTGCCAGCAGCTTAGGAGTCGCGGGTTCACGCACAGATACGCAGTATTTT. Translation: CASSLGVAGSRTDTQYF. Looking up the rest from reference TRBV11-3 and TRBJ2-3 gives the full variable domain: EAGVVQSPRYKIIEKKQPVAFWCNPISGHNTLYWYLQNLGQGPELLIRYENEEAVDDSQLPKDRFSAERLKGVDSTLKIQPAELGDSAVYLCASSLGVAGSRTDTQYFGPGTRLTVL.

The chain couples TRBV15 to TRBJ1-5; TRBD1 might be the D (6 bases). The ends were cut back, 4 bases at V and 0 bases at J, with 10 bases in the middle. The length of the CDR3 is 15 residues. The V gene's germline CDR1 is LNHNV and CDR2 YYDKDF (reference sequence). The CDR3 bases are TGTGCCACCAGCAAGGGGGGGTTTAGCAATCAGCCCCAGCATTTT. Its protein product is CATSKGGFSNQPQHF.